What follows is one TCR beta chain and its context. This clone has just one count. The clone's antigen remains unknown. No clone much larger than this one lies a single base away; base qualities are absent. CD8 naive samples were CD45RO-negative cells positively selected for CCR7, giving a CD45RA+CCR7+ population that excluded TemRA cells. The donors were healthy, HIV-negative adults who had no recently reported acute infections or vaccinations. Every donor was a Caucasian adult living in Nashville, Tennessee, USA. Blood was collected by leukapheresis, and PBMCs were isolated by Ficoll-Histopaque density gradient centrifugation and then cryopreserved in liquid nitrogen vapor phase. Analytical flow cytometry was used to check the purity and quantity of each magnetically sorted T cell population. Each sorted fraction had its genomic DNA isolated and then quantified by UV absorbance on a Nanodrop 2000c.

Using the deep immunoSEQ assay, TCR CDR3 regions were amplified from genomic DNA by multiplex PCR. Extracted genomic DNA from each cell subset was distributed evenly across all wells of several immunoSEQ 96-well plates, and each plate was treated as a replicate. For sorted subsets, each replicate PCR was loaded with around 200 ng genomic DNA, equivalent to about 30,000 T cell genomes. The purified libraries were quantified using a Qubit 3.0 fluorometer, sized with a Bioanalyzer 2100, and then quantified again using the KAPA Library Quantification kit. Each immunoSEQ 96-well plate was sequenced on its own single-read 150-cycle Illumina NextSeq 550 flow cell. The original pipeline was this. The immunoSEQ output contained only junctional sequences without quality scores, so filtering could not match that applied to full-length reads. Sequences were annotated with PyIR, a Python wrapper for IgBLAST v1.9, and V/J genes and CDR3 were assigned using IMGT germline references. Reads were filtered out if the reads had weak V/J assignments (E-value above 1e-6), no CDR3, stop codons, out-of-frame junctions, or ambiguous translated residues. A V3J clonotype was defined by an identical inferred V gene, J gene, and CDR3 amino acid sequence. Percentage overlap between repertoires was calculated by dividing the number of shared unique clonotypes by the size of the smaller repertoire. Repertoire richness was assessed with RTK rarefaction, the Chao1 estimator, and Recon v2.1 estimates of unobserved clonotypes. Generation probabilities for all TCRbeta clonotypes obtained by the gDNA method from a few donors were computed using OLGA. Drawn from immuneACCESS, this table holds only the in-frame rearrangements with V and J called that TCRdb kept. Clones are partly lost; checked studies trace under half to an unresolved V gene and leave the rest unexplained. V, J and clone size reflect that table, while D and trimming were determined from the DNA. This sample is represented by about 600,000 clones; 95% to 98% of them were singletons. The leading ten clones occupy 0.3% of the sample.

This entry belongs to a study of shared clonotypes between healthy human individuals (dated by TCRdb to the early 2020s). About the study as a whole: A couple of women and a few men aged 18 to 49 years were included in the cohort. For each donor, CD4 naive and CD4 memory were each given three plates, CD8 naive was given two plates, and CD8 memory was given one plate. To increase sequencing depth and limit assay-specific biases, TCR repertoire library preparation and sequencing were carried out by different laboratories using diverse techniques. Leukapheresis yielded between about 0.85 and 10 billion PBMCs per donor. To estimate repertoire size and how much clonotypes are shared between individuals, the study performed deep sequencing of blood TCR repertoires from 4 to 6 healthy adults. The study at large found these results: Because the study included a small number of donors, the genetic and exposure-history diversity represented was limited. Naive subsets generally had larger estimated clonotype richness than memory subsets. Even with the large sequencing depth, rarefaction of the sorted-subset datasets indicated that sequencing was incomplete. Based on pairwise subsampling, the degree of clonotype sharing among donors was expected to be affected by sequencing depth. Sampling was restricted to blood, and TCR repertoires in tissues likely differ from the TCR repertoires found in blood. About 5% of naive CD4, roughly 3.5% of naive CD8, 2% to 2.5% of memory CD4, and over 0.35% of memory CD8 clonotypes were shared across a handful of donors. Clonotypes shared by all four sorted-subset donors showed higher generation probabilities than non-shared clonotypes.

The CDR3 numbers 13 residues from cysteine through phenylalanine. Only the CDR3 DNA is retained, 39 bases long and in frame from the first base. The germline V gene specifies SGHRS as CDR1 and YFSETQ as CDR2. V drops 4 bases and J drops 5 bases, leaving 10 bases in between. The V and J segments used are TRBV5-1 and TRBJ2-1; TRBD1 is possibly the D segment (5 matching bases). This TCR was sampled from a man aged 25 to 45 in good health. The sequencing sample was made of naive CD8+ T cells sorted from blood. The sample's cell subset or site label, decoded: CD45RA+CCR7+. The bases read TGCGCCAGCAGCAAAGACAGAAACAATGAGCAGTTCTTC. Translated, it reads CASSKDRNNEQFF.